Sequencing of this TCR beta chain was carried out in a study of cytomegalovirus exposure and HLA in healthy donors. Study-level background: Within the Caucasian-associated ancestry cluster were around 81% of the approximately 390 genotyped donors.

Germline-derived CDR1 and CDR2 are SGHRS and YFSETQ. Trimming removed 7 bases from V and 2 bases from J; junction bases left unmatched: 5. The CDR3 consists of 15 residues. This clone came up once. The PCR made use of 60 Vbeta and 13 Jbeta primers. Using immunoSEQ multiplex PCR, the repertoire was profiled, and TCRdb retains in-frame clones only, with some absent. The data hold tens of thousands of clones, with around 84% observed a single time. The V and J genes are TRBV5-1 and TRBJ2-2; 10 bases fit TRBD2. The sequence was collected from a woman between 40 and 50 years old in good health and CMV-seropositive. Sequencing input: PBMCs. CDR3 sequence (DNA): TGCGCCAGCCAGCTAGCGGGGGTCAACACCGGGGAGCTGTTTTTT. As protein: CASQLAGVNTGELFF.